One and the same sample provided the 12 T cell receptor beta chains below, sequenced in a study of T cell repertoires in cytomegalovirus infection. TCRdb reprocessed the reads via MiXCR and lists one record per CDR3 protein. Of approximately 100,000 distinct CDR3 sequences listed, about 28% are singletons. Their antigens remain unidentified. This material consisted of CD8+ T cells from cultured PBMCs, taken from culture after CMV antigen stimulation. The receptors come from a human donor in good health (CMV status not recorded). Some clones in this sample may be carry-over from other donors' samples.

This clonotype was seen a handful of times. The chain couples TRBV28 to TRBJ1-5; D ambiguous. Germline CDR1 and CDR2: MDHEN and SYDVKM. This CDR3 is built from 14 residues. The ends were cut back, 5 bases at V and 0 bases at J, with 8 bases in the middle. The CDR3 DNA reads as TGTGCCAGCAGTCCTGATCGTAGCAATCAGCCCCAGCATTTT. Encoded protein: CASSPDRSNQPQHF.

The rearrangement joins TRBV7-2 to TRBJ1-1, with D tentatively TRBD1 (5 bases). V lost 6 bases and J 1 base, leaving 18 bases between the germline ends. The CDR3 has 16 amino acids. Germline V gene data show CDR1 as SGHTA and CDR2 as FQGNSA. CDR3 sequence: CASSHDSWGQNTEAFF. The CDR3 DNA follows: TGTGCCAGCAGTCACGACAGTTGGGGCCAGAACACTGAAGCTTTCTTT.

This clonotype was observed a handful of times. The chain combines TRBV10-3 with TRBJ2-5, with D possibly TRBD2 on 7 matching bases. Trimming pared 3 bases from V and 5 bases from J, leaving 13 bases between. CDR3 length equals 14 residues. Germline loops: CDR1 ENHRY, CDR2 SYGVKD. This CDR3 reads CAISDEGGLETQYF. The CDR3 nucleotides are TGTGCCATCAGTGATGAGGGGGGGCTGGAGACCCAGTACTTC.

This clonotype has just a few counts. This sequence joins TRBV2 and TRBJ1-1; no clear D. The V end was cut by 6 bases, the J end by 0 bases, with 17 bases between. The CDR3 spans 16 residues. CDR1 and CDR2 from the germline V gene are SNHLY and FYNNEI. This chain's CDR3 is CASSRKLISMNTEAFF. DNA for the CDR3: TGTGCCAGCAGCCGAAAACTTATATCCATGAACACTGAAGCTTTCTTT.

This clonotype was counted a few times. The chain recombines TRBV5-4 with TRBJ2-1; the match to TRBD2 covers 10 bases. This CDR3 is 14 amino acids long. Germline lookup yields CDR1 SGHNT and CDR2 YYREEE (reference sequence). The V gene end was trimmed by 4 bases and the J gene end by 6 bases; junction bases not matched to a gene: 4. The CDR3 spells CASSQSSGGNEQFF. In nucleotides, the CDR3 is TGTGCCAGCAGCCAATCTAGCGGGGGCAATGAGCAGTTCTTC. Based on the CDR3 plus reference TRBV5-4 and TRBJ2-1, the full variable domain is ETGVTQSPTHLIKTRGQQVTLRCSSQSGHNTVSWYQQALGQGPQFIFQYYREEENGRGNFPPRFSGLQFPNYSSELNVNALELDDSALYLCASSQSSGGNEQFFGPGTRLTVL.

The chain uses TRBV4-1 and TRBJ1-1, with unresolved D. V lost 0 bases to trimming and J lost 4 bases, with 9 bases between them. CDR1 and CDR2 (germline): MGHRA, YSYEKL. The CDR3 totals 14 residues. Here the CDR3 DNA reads TGCGCCAGCAGCCAAGATCGACGGGGCACTGAAGCTTTCTTT. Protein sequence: CASSQDRRGTEAFF.

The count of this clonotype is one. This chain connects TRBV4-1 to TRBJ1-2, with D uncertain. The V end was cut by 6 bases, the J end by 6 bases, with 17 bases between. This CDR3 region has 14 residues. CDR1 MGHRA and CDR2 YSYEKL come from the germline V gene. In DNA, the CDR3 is TGCGCCAGCAGTCCTACCCGAGGTGGGGATGGCTACACCTTC. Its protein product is CASSPTRGGDGYTF.

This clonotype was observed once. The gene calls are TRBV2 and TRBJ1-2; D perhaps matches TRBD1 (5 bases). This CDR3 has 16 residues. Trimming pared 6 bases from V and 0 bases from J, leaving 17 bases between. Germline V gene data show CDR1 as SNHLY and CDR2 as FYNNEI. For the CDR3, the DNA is TGTGCCAGCAGCCAAGGGACTGCTACTACTAACTATGGCTACACCTTC. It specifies CASSQGTATTNYGYTF.

Written as DNA, the CDR3 is TGTGCCAGCAGTTCGTTAGATAGCAATCAGCCCCAGCATTTT. As protein: CASSSLDSNQPQHF. The V and J genes are TRBV28 and TRBJ1-5; no clear D. Trimming stripped 4 bases from V and 0 bases from J, with 7 bases between. This CDR3 comprises 14 residues. Germline V gives CDR1 MDHEN, CDR2 SYDVKM.

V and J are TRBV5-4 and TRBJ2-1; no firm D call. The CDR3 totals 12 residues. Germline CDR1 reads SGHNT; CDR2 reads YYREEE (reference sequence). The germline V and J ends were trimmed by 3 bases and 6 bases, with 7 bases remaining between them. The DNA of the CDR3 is TGTGCCAGCAGCTACTTAGCCAATGAGCAGTTCTTC. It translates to CASSYLANEQFF.

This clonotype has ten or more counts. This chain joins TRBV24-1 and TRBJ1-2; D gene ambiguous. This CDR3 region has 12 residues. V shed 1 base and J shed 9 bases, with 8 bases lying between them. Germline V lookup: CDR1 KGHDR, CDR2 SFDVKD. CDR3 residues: CATSDFAERYTF. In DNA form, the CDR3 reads TGTGCCACCAGTGATTTTGCAGAGCGCTACACCTTC.

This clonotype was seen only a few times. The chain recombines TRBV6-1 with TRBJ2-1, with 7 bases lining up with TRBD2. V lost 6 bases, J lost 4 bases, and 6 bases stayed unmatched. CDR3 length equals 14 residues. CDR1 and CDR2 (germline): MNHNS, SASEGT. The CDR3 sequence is CASRSGGGYNEQFF. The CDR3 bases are TGTGCCAGCAGGTCGGGGGGAGGATACAATGAGCAGTTCTTC.